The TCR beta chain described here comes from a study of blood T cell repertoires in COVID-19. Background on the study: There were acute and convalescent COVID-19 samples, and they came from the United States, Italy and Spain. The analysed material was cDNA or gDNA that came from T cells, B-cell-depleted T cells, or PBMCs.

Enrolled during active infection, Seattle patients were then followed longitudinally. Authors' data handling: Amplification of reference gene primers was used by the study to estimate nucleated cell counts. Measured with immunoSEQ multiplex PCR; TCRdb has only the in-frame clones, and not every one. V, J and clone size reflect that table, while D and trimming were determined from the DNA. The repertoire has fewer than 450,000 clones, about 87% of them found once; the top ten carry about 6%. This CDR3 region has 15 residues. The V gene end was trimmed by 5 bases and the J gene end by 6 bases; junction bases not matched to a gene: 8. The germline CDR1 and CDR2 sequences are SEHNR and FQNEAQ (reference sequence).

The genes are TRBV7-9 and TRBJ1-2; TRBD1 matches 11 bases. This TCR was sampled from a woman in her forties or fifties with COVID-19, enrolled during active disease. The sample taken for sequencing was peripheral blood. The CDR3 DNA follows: TGTGCCAGCAGCGTCGAGTGGACAGGGGGCAATGGCTACACCTTC. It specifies CASSVEWTGGNGYTF.